The 23 T cell receptor beta chains below come from one sample, sequenced in a study of T cell responses to AZD1222 COVID-19 vaccine. TCRdb's table, derived via immunoSEQ multiplex PCR, lists solely in-frame clones and lacks some. The repertoire holds under 80,000 clones, about four fifths seen once, with approximately 23% in the top ten. The source material was peripheral blood, sampled on day 0 of MenACWY control vaccination. Source of these receptors: an adult in good health.

This chain uses TRBV6-5 with TRBJ1-6; D is undetermined. The V and J ends lost 4 bases and 6 bases respectively, with 10 bases between them. The V gene's germline CDR1 is MNHEY and CDR2 SVGAGI. The CDR3 is 14 residues long. Here the CDR3 reads CASSFNLVNSPLHF. In DNA form, the CDR3 reads TGTGCCAGCAGTTTTAACTTGGTTAATTCACCCCTCCACTTT.

This CDR3 is CASSLEGRSYNEQFF. The CDR3, as DNA: TGTGCCAGCAGCTTGGAGGGGCGATCCTACAATGAGCAGTTCTTC. The V and J genes are TRBV7-2 and TRBJ2-1; perhaps TRBD2 as D (6 bases). Germline assignment: CDR1 SGHTA and CDR2 FQGNSA. This CDR3 is built from 15 residues. The V end was cut by 3 bases, the J end by 1 base, with 10 bases between.

This sequence joins TRBV7-9 and TRBJ1-3; D unresolved. Germline V gives CDR1 SEHNR, CDR2 FQNEAQ (reference sequence). The CDR3 consists of 15 residues. Trimming removed 4 bases at V and 2 bases at J, with 12 bases between. The CDR3 here is CASSSFDGAGNTIYF. The CDR3 nucleotides are TGTGCCAGCAGCTCTTTTGACGGGGCTGGAAACACCATATATTTT.

This clone was observed a few times. V gene TRBV30 combines with J gene TRBJ2-1, with a tentative D call TRBD2 (5 bases). Trimming cost V 2 bases and J 8 bases, with 22 bases left between them. CDR1 GTSNPN and CDR2 SVGIG come from the germline V gene (reference sequence). The CDR3 sequence is 16 residues long. In DNA form, the CDR3 reads TGTGCCTGGAGTCCCTTGACCGGCCGGGGAGAGTATGAGCAGTTCTTC. Amino acid sequence: CAWSPLTGRGEYEQFF.

V and J are TRBV28 and TRBJ2-1; D uncertain. Germline assignment: CDR1 MDHEN and CDR2 SYDVKM. V lost 7 bases and J lost 6, with 7 bases in between. There are 11 residues in the CDR3. DNA of the CDR3: TGTGCCAGCACCTCTCGCAATGAGCAGTTCTTC. Its translation: CASTSRNEQFF.

The genes are TRBV5-5 and TRBJ2-5, with D unresolved. The CDR3 is 14 residues long. Germline assignment: CDR1 SGHKS and CDR2 YYEKEE (reference sequence). The ends were cut back, 0 bases at V and 5 bases at J, with 11 bases in the middle. The CDR3 spells CASSLGVRWETQYF. The CDR3 nucleotides read TGTGCCAGCAGCTTGGGGGTCCGATGGGAGACCCAGTACTTC.

The chain has TRBV5-8 and TRBJ1-4; 7 bases line up with TRBD1. The CDR3 is made up of 16 amino acids. Germline V CDR1 and CDR2: SGHTS, YDEGEE. V dropped 0 bases and J dropped 4; count of bases not matched to a gene: 6. The CDR3 DNA is TGTGCCAGCAGCTTGGGAGAGGACAGGTTTAATGAAAAACTGTTTTTT. This codes for CASSLGEDRFNEKLFF.

A few counts support this clone. This chain joins TRBV2 and TRBJ1-1, with D hard to call. Germline loops: CDR1 SNHLY, CDR2 FYNNEI. The V gene lost 6 bases and the J gene lost 0 bases, with 14 bases spanning the gap. CDR3 length: 15 residues. The CDR3 DNA reads TGTGCCAGCAGCCCCACGCGTGCGTTGAACACTGAAGCTTTCTTT. Translating gives CASSPTRALNTEAFF.

The chain couples TRBV30 to TRBJ2-7; no clear D. Germline V lookup: CDR1 GTSNPN, CDR2 SVGIG (reference sequence). The CDR3 loop spans 14 amino acids. Trimming pared 5 bases from V and 4 bases from J, leaving 18 bases between. The CDR3 sequence is CAWGSGIAPYEQYF. CDR3 bases: TGTGCCTGGGGTTCCGGAATAGCCCCTTACGAGCAGTACTTC.

The V and J genes are TRBV9 and TRBJ2-7; TRBD1 matches at 9 bases. The CDR3 is made up of 15 amino acids. Germline trimming cut 4 bases from V and 5 bases from J; bases unmatched to any gene: 10. CDR1 is SGDLS, CDR2 YYNGEE, per germline. The CDR3 coding sequence is TGTGCCAGCAGCCCCCGGACAGGGGAATCCCACGAGCAGTACTTC. This encodes CASSPRTGESHEQYF. The entire variable domain, with the rest obtained from reference TRBV9 and TRBJ2-7, is as follows: DSGVTQTPKHLITATGQRVTLRCSPRSGDLSVYWYQQSLDQGLQFLIQYYNGEERAKGNILERFSAQQFPDLHSELNLSSLELGDSALYFCASSPRTGESHEQYFGPGTRLTVT.

This CDR3 reads CASSYGWGEKLFF. In DNA, the CDR3 is TGTGCCAGCAGCTACGGTTGGGGTGAAAAACTGTTTTTT. The chain carries TRBV2 and TRBJ1-4; D is ambiguous. The V gene lost 6 bases and the J gene lost 7 bases, with 12 bases spanning the gap. The CDR3 contains 13 residues. Germline V gene lookup returns CDR1 SNHLY and CDR2 FYNNEI. The entire variable domain, with the rest obtained from reference TRBV2 and TRBJ1-4, is as follows: EPEVTQTPSHQVTQMGQEVILRCVPISNHLYFYWYRQILGQKVEFLVSFYNNEISEKSEIFDDQFSVERPDGSNFTLKIRSTKLEDSAMYFCASSYGWGEKLFFGSGTQLSVL.

The rearrangement joins TRBV4-2 to TRBJ1-2, with D perhaps TRBD1 (6 bases). With 0 bases removed from V and 3 bases from J, the gap between germline ends came to 14 bases. Germline V lookup: CDR1 LGHNA, CDR2 YNFKEQ. This CDR3 spans 16 amino acids. The CDR3 DNA follows: TGTGCCAGCAGCCAAGATCTAGGCAGGGGAGACTATGGCTACACCTTC. Residues: CASSQDLGRGDYGYTF.

V usage is TRBV6-5 and J usage is TRBJ1-6; no clear D. The germline gives CDR1 MNHEY, CDR2 SVGAGI. The V end lost 6 bases, the J end lost 7 bases, and 10 bases lay between the germline ends. The CDR3 consists of 13 residues. For the CDR3, the DNA is TGTGCCAGCAGAACATTTGGGAATTCACCCCTCCACTTT. Translated: CASRTFGNSPLHF.

In this sample, this clone turned up once. The gene calls are TRBV2 and TRBJ2-7; D is possibly TRBD2 (6 bases). Trimming shortened V by 7 bases and J by 1 base, and 17 bases separated the two germline ends. The germline V gene encodes CDR1 SNHLY and CDR2 FYNNEI. This CDR3 spans 15 amino acids. CDR3 amino acids: CASTPGLQKSYEQYF. In DNA form, the CDR3 reads TGTGCCAGCACCCCGGGACTGCAAAAATCCTACGAGCAGTACTTC.

The chain links TRBV27 to TRBJ1-1; D is ambiguous. Germline CDR1 reads MNHEY; CDR2 reads SMNVEV (reference sequence). V shed 4 bases and J shed 3 bases, with 9 bases lying between them. This CDR3 spans 13 amino acids. The CDR3 DNA follows: TGTGCCAGCAGTTCCCAGGAGTACACTGAAGCTTTCTTT. Translation gives CASSSQEYTEAFF.

CDR3 protein: CASSRQVDNEKLFF. The CDR3 coding sequence is TGTGCCAGCAGCCGACAGGTGGATAATGAAAAACTGTTTTTT. This sequence joins TRBV3-1 (or the pseudogene TRBV3-2) and TRBJ1-4; the D gene is possibly TRBD1 (6 bases). This CDR3 has 14 residues. With 4 bases removed from V and 4 bases from J, the gap between germline ends came to 10 bases. Germline assignment: CDR1 LGHDT and CDR2 YNNKEL (reference sequence).

Regarding this clone: This CDR3 is also generated by other DNA sequences in the sample. V usage is TRBV4-3 and J usage is TRBJ2-2; D is undetermined. The CDR3 is 15 residues long. The V gene's germline CDR1 is LGHNA and CDR2 YSLEER. Between the trimmed V and J ends, which lost 0 bases and 0 bases, there was a span of 5 bases. DNA for the CDR3: TGCGCCAGCAGCCAAGACTTCGCGAACACCGGGGAGCTGTTTTTT. Amino acids: CASSQDFANTGELFF.

The J gene is TRBJ2-1, the V gene TRBV4-1, with 7 bases lining up with TRBD2. After removal of 4 bases from V and 5 bases from J, the junction contained 5 bases not matched to a gene. This CDR3 is 14 amino acids long. Germline loops: CDR1 MGHRA, CDR2 YSYEKL. DNA for the CDR3: TGCGCCAGCAGCCCCCTGACTAGCAACAATGAGCAGTTCTTC. This translates into CASSPLTSNNEQFF.

V is TRBV10-3 and J is TRBJ2-1; 8 bases fit TRBD2. In germline, CDR1 is ENHRY, CDR2 SYGVKD. The CDR3 spans 14 residues. Germline trimming cut 5 bases from V and 6 bases from J; bases unmatched to any gene: 6. This CDR3 is CAISPHTSGNEQFF. DNA for the CDR3: TGTGCCATCAGTCCACATACTAGCGGCAATGAGCAGTTCTTC.

The chain couples TRBV5-1 to TRBJ2-7, with 7 nucleotides matching TRBD2. The CDR3 has 13 residues. The J segment lost 3 bases and the V segment lost 7 bases, leaving 7 bases of the junction unmatched. The germline CDR1 and CDR2 sequences are SGHRS and YFSETQ. The CDR3 DNA reads TGCGCCAGCTCACGAGCTAGCGGCTACGAGCAGTACTTC. As protein: CASSRASGYEQYF. Based on the CDR3 plus reference TRBV5-1 and TRBJ2-7, the full variable domain is KAGVTQTPRYLIKTRGQQVTLSCSPISGHRSVSWYQQTPGQGLQFLFEYFSETQRNKGNFPGRFSGRQFSNSRSEMNVSTLELGDSALYLCASSRASGYEQYFGPGTRLTVT.

The chain joins TRBV6-5 to TRBJ2-3; TRBD1 matches at 10 bases. The CDR3 totals 15 residues. Germline lookup yields CDR1 MNHEY and CDR2 SVGAGI. After removal of 5 bases from V and 3 bases from J, the junction contained 5 bases not matched to a gene. CDR3 region: CASSTRTGGTDTQYF. CDR3 nucleotides: TGTGCCAGCAGTACCCGGACAGGGGGAACAGATACGCAGTATTTT.

In DNA, the CDR3 is TGTGCCAGCAGCCAGAACTATGGCTACACCTTC. This translates into CASSQNYGYTF. J is TRBJ1-2 and V is TRBV3-1 (or the pseudogene TRBV3-2), with D unclear. The CDR3 has 11 residues. Trimming took off 3 bases at V and 2 bases at J, with 1 base between the two ends. Germline V gene data show CDR1 as LGHDT and CDR2 as YNNKEL (reference sequence).

The chain has TRBV28 and TRBJ1-5; D not resolved. Germline loops: CDR1 MDHEN, CDR2 SYDVKM. V shed 6 bases and J shed 7 bases, with 16 bases lying between them. CDR3 size: 14 residues. CDR3 amino acids: CASRREPSPQPQHF. The CDR3 nucleotides are TGTGCCAGCAGACGGGAGCCTTCTCCCCAGCCCCAGCATTTT.